This T cell receptor (beta chain) was recovered during a study of CD8 T cells in ankylosing spondylitis. This clonotype was seen ten or more times. The CDR3 spans 16 residues. Unmatched junction bases numbered 7, after V lost 2 bases and J lost 7 bases. Germline loops: CDR1 SGDLS, CDR2 YYNGEE. Each CDR3 protein is one row after TCRdb ran MiXCR on the 5' RACE reads. The sample has 39,000 or so distinct CDR3 sequences; 3% to 3.5% are singletons. The source of this sequence is a male donor with ankylosing spondylitis or in good health (not recorded which). The chain has TRBV9 and TRBJ2-3; 13 positions match TRBD2. Sequenced sample: blood, either unsorted or a sorted T cell fraction (not recorded which). In DNA, the CDR3 is TGTGCCAGCAGCGTGGGGACTAGCGGGGCCCAACATACGCAGTATTTT. This gives the protein CASSVGTSGAQHTQYF.